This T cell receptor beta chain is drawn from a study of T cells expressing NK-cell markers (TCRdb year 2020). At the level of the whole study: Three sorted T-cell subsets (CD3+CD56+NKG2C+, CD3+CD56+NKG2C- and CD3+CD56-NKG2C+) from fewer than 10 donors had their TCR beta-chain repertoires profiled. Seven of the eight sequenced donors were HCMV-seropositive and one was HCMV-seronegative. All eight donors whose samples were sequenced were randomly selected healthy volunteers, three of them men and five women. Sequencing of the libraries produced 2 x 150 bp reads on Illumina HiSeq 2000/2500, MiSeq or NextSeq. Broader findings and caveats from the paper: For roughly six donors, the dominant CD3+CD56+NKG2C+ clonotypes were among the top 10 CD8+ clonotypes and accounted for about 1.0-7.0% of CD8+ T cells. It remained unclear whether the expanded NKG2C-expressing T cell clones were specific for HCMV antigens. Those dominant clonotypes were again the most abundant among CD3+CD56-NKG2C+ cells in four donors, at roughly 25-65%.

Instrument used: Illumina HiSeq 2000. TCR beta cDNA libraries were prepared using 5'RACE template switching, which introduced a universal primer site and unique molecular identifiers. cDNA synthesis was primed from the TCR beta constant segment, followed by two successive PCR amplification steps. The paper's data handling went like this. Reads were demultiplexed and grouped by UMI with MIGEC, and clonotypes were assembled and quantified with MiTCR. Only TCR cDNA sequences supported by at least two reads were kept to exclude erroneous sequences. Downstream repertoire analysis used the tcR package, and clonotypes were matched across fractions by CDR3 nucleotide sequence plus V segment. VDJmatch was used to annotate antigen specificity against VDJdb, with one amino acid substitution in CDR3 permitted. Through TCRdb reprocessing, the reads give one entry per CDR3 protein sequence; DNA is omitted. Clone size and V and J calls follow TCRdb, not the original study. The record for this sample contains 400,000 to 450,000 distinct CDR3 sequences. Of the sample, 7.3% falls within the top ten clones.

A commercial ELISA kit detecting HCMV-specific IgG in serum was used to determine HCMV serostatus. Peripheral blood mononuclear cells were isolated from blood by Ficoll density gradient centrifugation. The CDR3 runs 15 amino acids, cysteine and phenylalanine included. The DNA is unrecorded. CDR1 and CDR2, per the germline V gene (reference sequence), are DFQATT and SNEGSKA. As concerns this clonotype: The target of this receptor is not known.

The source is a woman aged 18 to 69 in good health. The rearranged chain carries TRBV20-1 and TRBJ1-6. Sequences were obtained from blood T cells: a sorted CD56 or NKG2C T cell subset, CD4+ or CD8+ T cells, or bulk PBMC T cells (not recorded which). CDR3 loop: CSARDAGREDSPLHF.